These T cell receptor beta chains were read from a single sample in a study of blood T cell repertoires in COVID-19. Some clones are missing from TCRdb's copy, which holds only in-frame ones; the method was immunoSEQ multiplex PCR. The sample records 110,000 or so clones, approximately 80% being singletons. Source material: peripheral blood. The receptor source for this set is a woman between 35 and 50 years old with acute or convalescent COVID-19. The CDR3 runs from the conserved cysteine through the conserved F or W. D genes are given only for firm matches. Expanded clones get a size class; other rows say once, few or many, or leave the size out.

d_call j_call clone_size v_call cdr3_aa cdr3_nt
TRBD1 TRBJ1-2 NA TRBV11-2 CASSLDRGHGYTF TGTGCCAGCAGCTTAGACAGGGGGCATGGCTACACCTTC
NA TRBJ1-1 few TRBV2 CASRYFDGEAFF TGTGCCAGCAGGTACTTCGATGGTGAAGCTTTCTTT
NA TRBJ1-3 few TRBV7-2 CASSLATGGNTIYF TGTGCCAGCAGCTTAGCTACAGGCGGAAACACCATATATTTT
TRBD1 TRBJ1-6 NA TRBV6-5 CASRLQGGDSPLHF TGTGCCAGCAGATTACAGGGGGGGGATTCACCCCTCCACTTT
NA TRBJ2-1 NA TRBV3-1/TRBV3-2 CASSQERRRNEQFF TGTGCCAGCAGCCAAGAGAGGAGGCGCAATGAGCAGTTCTTC
TRBD1 TRBJ2-1 NA TRBV2 CASSGTVNSNEQFF TGTGCCAGCTCAGGGACAGTAAATTCCAATGAGCAGTTCTTC
NA TRBJ2-3 NA TRBV19 CASSIAPDTQYF TGTGCCAGTAGTATCGCGCCAGATACGCAGTATTTT
TRBD1 TRBJ1-2 few TRBV7-9 CASSNPTGVFSGYTF TGTGCCAGCAGCAACCCGACAGGGGTTTTCTCTGGCTACACCTTC
TRBD2 TRBJ2-3 NA TRBV19 CASSTPGAGGDTQYF TGTGCCAGTAGTACTCCCGGGGCGGGGGGAGATACGCAGTATTTT
NA TRBJ1-6 NA TRBV6-5 CASSYLRQAANSPLHF TGTGCCAGCAGTTACCTCCGACAGGCCGCTAATTCACCCCTCCACTTT
NA TRBJ2-7 few TRBV3-1/TRBV3-2 CASSQSPGGISYEQYF TGTGCCAGCAGCCAAAGTCCCGGGGGAATCTCCTACGAGCAGTACTTC
NA TRBJ1-2 NA TRBV2 CASSSLGLEALGYTF TGTGCCAGCAGTTCCCTGGGCCTGGAGGCCCTTGGCTACACCTTC
TRBD1 TRBJ1-5 NA TRBV7-2 CASSLGTGGGQPQHF TGTGCCAGCAGCTTAGGGACAGGGGGCGGACAGCCCCAGCATTTT
TRBD2 TRBJ2-2 NA TRBV5-1 CASTPRAGGDTGELFF TGCGCCAGCACCCCCCGAGCGGGGGGGGACACCGGGGAGCTGTTTTTT
TRBD1 TRBJ1-1 NA TRBV30 CAWSHRQGQSTEAFF TGTGCCTGGAGTCATAGACAGGGCCAGAGCACTGAAGCTTTCTTT
TRBD2 TRBJ2-7 NA TRBV28 CASSPSGIKGSYEQYF TGTGCCAGCAGTCCCAGCGGGATAAAAGGGTCCTACGAGCAGTACTTC
NA TRBJ1-2 NA TRBV11-2 CASSYSGLNYGYTF TGTGCCAGCAGCTATAGTGGGCTTAACTATGGCTACACCTTC
NA TRBJ1-1 few TRBV6-4 CASSSTGVTEAFF TGTGCCAGCAGTAGTACGGGAGTCACTGAAGCTTTCTTT
NA TRBJ1-3 once TRBV6-5 CASSRDISSGNTIYF TGTGCCAGCAGCCGGGACATCAGCTCTGGAAACACCATATATTTT
TRBD1 TRBJ1-5 NA TRBV4-1 CASSPRQGSNQPQHF TGCGCCAGCAGCCCGCGACAGGGCAGCAATCAGCCCCAGCATTTT
NA TRBJ1-1 NA TRBV9 CASSLTGKMNTEAFF TGTGCCAGCAGCTTGACAGGCAAGATGAACACTGAAGCTTTCTTT
NA TRBJ1-2 NA TRBV7-9 CASSPREGLTGYTF TGTGCCAGCAGCCCCCGTGAGGGATTGACTGGCTACACCTTC
TRBD1 TRBJ1-4 NA TRBV9 CASSDRDRDEKLFF TGTGCCAGCAGCGACCGGGACAGGGACGAAAAACTGTTTTTT
TRBD2 TRBJ2-3 NA TRBV6-5 CASIERGVSTDTQYF TGTGCCAGCATCGAGCGGGGGGTCAGCACAGATACGCAGTATTTT
TRBD2 TRBJ2-3 NA TRBV2 CASSGLAGADTQYF TGTGCCAGCAGCGGACTAGCGGGGGCAGATACGCAGTATTTT
NA TRBJ1-2 NA TRBV6-5 CASLGVGWEGYGYTF TGTGCCAGTCTGGGGGTGGGGTGGGAGGGCTATGGCTACACCTTC
NA TRBJ2-1 NA TRBV30 CAWSVPILSYNEQFF TGTGCCTGGAGTGTGCCGATACTCTCCTACAATGAGCAGTTCTTC
NA TRBJ1-6 NA TRBV6-5 CASSYEGSYNSPLHF TGTGCCAGCAGTTATGAGGGCTCCTATAATTCACCCCTCCACTTT
TRBD2 TRBJ2-3 NA TRBV7-2 CASSLKRSGGVADTQYF TGTGCCAGCAGCTTAAAACGGAGCGGGGGGGTAGCAGATACGCAGTATTTT
NA TRBJ2-7 NA TRBV28 CASFPRGSSYEQYF TGTGCCAGCTTCCCAAGGGGGAGCTCCTACGAGCAGTACTTC
NA TRBJ1-3 once TRBV5-4 CASSIRPGNTIYF TGTGCCAGCAGCATTCGTCCTGGAAACACCATATATTTT
NA TRBJ1-6 NA TRBV5-6 CASTRDSSPLHF TGTGCCAGCACCCGTGACAGCTCACCCCTCCACTTT
NA TRBJ2-7 once TRBV18 CASSPPTVSYEQYF TGTGCCAGCTCACCACCGACAGTTTCCTACGAGCAGTACTTC
TRBD1 TRBJ1-4 NA TRBV5-6 CASSRQGTSPTNEKLFF TGTGCCAGCAGTAGACAGGGGACCTCTCCAACTAATGAAAAACTGTTTTTT
TRBD1 TRBJ1-1 NA TRBV19 CASSLGTVNTEAFF TGTGCCAGTAGTTTAGGGACAGTGAACACTGAAGCTTTCTTT
TRBD1 TRBJ2-7 NA TRBV18 CASSPLGQTNDEQYF TGTGCCAGCTCACCACTGGGACAGACTAACGACGAGCAGTACTTC
TRBD1 TRBJ2-5 few TRBV5-1 CASSLGTGGQETQYF TGCGCCAGCAGCTTGGGGACAGGGGGCCAAGAGACCCAGTACTTC
TRBD1 TRBJ2-7 NA TRBV27 CASSSPGQSYEQYF TGTGCCAGCAGTTCACCGGGACAGAGCTACGAGCAGTACTTC
NA TRBJ1-2 NA TRBV27 CASSVYGHQRANYGYTF TGTGCCAGCAGCGTTTATGGACACCAAAGGGCTAACTATGGCTACACCTTC
NA TRBJ1-2 NA TRBV7-9 CASSLVSLNYGYTF TGTGCCAGCAGCTTAGTTTCCCTAAACTATGGCTACACCTTC
TRBD1 TRBJ2-1 once TRBV4-1 CASSQDGDRVVDEQFF TGCGCCAGCAGCCAAGATGGGGACAGGGTGGTCGATGAGCAGTTCTTC
NA TRBJ1-3 NA TRBV5-4 CASSLADSRNTIYF TGTGCCAGCAGCTTGGCGGACAGCCGAAACACCATATATTTT
NA TRBJ2-3 NA TRBV9 CASSVDYLTDTQYF TGTGCCAGCAGTGTAGACTATCTCACAGATACGCAGTATTTT
NA TRBJ2-3 NA TRBV5-6 CASSWRSTDTQYF TGTGCCAGCAGCTGGCGGAGCACAGATACGCAGTATTTT
TRBD1 TRBJ2-5 NA TRBV5-6 CASSGRDRSQTQYF TGTGCCAGCAGCGGCCGGGACAGGAGCCAGACCCAGTACTTC
TRBD1 TRBJ1-2 NA TRBV10-3 CATGTGANYGYTF TGTGCCACGGGGACAGGGGCTAACTATGGCTACACCTTC
TRBD1 TRBJ1-2 NA TRBV9 CASSERQGSMGGYTF TGTGCCAGCAGCGAGCGACAGGGGTCTATGGGGGGCTACACCTTC
NA TRBJ1-1 NA TRBV5-1 CASSLVPGSGTEAFF TGCGCCAGCAGCTTGGTACCAGGGTCGGGCACTGAAGCTTTCTTT
NA TRBJ1-5 NA TRBV2 CASSDRGVQPQHF TGTGCCAGCAGTGATAGGGGTGTTCAGCCCCAGCATTTT
TRBD1 TRBJ1-6 NA TRBV6-5 CASIRDRGNSPLHF TGTGCCAGCATCAGGGACAGGGGTAATTCACCCCTCCACTTT
TRBD1 TRBJ1-2 NA TRBV3-1/TRBV3-2 CASSPPGQNNYGYTF TGTGCCAGCAGCCCGCCGGGACAGAATAACTATGGCTACACCTTC
NA TRBJ1-6 few TRBV7-2 CASSLYLGLNSPLHF TGTGCCAGCAGCTTATATCTGGGCTTAAATTCACCCCTCCACTTT
NA TRBJ1-4 NA TRBV21-1 CASPKGRGNEKLFF TGTGCCAGCCCCAAGGGCAGGGGTAATGAAAAACTGTTTTTT